Listed below are T cell receptor beta chains from one sample, sequenced in a study of B cell selection in AIRE deficiency. Generated by immunoSEQ multiplex PCR, the TCRdb table keeps only in-frame clones and is missing some. Of some 23,000 clones in the sample, around 97% were seen once. Sequences were obtained from conventional CD4+ T cells sorted from PBMCs. The source of these receptors is a human donor with AIRE deficiency. Both conserved end residues are part of each CDR3. The order of the fields is J gene, V gene, D gene, CDR3 protein, CDR3 DNA. D genes are given only for firm matches.

J gene: TRBJ2-7
V gene: TRBV10-1
D gene: NA
CDR3 protein: CASSEGSLGNEQYF
CDR3 DNA: TGCGCCAGCAGTGAAGGGTCCCTCGGTAACGAGCAGTACTTC

J gene: TRBJ1-5
V gene: TRBV19
D gene: TRBD1
CDR3 protein: CASRLGGGQGANQPQHF
CDR3 DNA: TGTGCCAGTAGGCTGGGGGGGGGACAGGGAGCGAATCAGCCCCAGCATTTT

J gene: TRBJ2-2
V gene: TRBV6-4
D gene: NA
CDR3 protein: CASSDPNTGELFF
CDR3 DNA: TGTGCCAGCAGTGATCCGAACACCGGGGAGCTGTTTTTT

J gene: TRBJ1-3
V gene: TRBV7-3
D gene: TRBD1
CDR3 protein: CASSFAGGAGNTIYF
CDR3 DNA: TGTGCCAGCAGCTTCGCAGGGGGCGCTGGAAACACCATATATTTT

J gene: TRBJ2-7
V gene: TRBV28
D gene: NA
CDR3 protein: CASSFGRGEQYF
CDR3 DNA: TGTGCCAGCAGTTTCGGCAGGGGCGAGCAGTACTTC

J gene: TRBJ2-3
V gene: TRBV11-3
D gene: NA
CDR3 protein: CASSSGTFSTDTQYF
CDR3 DNA: TGTGCCAGCAGCTCCGGGACATTTAGCACAGATACGCAGTATTTT

J gene: TRBJ2-3
V gene: TRBV6-1
D gene: NA
CDR3 protein: CASSDRREGTDTQYF
CDR3 DNA: TGTGCCAGCAGTGATCGCAGGGAGGGCACAGATACGCAGTATTTT

J gene: TRBJ2-5
V gene: TRBV27
D gene: TRBD2
CDR3 protein: CASHLTGGRETQYF
CDR3 DNA: TGTGCCAGCCATCTCACTGGCGGGAGGGAGACCCAGTACTTC

J gene: TRBJ2-3
V gene: TRBV4-3
D gene: NA
CDR3 protein: CASSQNHLTQDTQYF
CDR3 DNA: TGCGCCAGCAGCCAAAACCACCTAACGCAAGATACGCAGTATTTT

J gene: TRBJ2-3
V gene: TRBV4-2
D gene: NA
CDR3 protein: CASSRGGTRQTDTQYF
CDR3 DNA: TGTGCCAGCAGCCGGGGCGGGACTCGCCAGACAGATACGCAGTATTTT

J gene: TRBJ1-2
V gene: TRBV28
D gene: NA
CDR3 protein: CAIWTGYGYTF
CDR3 DNA: TGTGCGATCTGGACTGGGTATGGCTACACCTTC

J gene: TRBJ2-5
V gene: TRBV11-1
D gene: NA
CDR3 protein: CASSFGFAQYF
CDR3 DNA: TGTGCCAGCAGCTTTGGATTCGCCCAGTACTTC

J gene: TRBJ2-1
V gene: TRBV9
D gene: NA
CDR3 protein: CASSESLEVGYNEQFF
CDR3 DNA: TGTGCCAGCAGCGAAAGTCTCGAAGTTGGCTACAATGAGCAGTTCTTC

J gene: TRBJ1-1
V gene: TRBV19
D gene: NA
CDR3 protein: CASSIAQNTEAFF
CDR3 DNA: TGTGCCAGTAGTATCGCCCAGAACACTGAAGCTTTCTTT

J gene: TRBJ1-4
V gene: TRBV18
D gene: NA
CDR3 protein: CASSLGAANEKLFF
CDR3 DNA: TGTGCCAGCTCGTTGGGGGCGGCTAATGAAAAACTGTTTTTT

J gene: TRBJ2-1
V gene: TRBV6-1
D gene: NA
CDR3 protein: CASSEAGRGNAEQFF
CDR3 DNA: TGTGCCAGCAGTGAGGCGGGAAGAGGGAACGCTGAGCAGTTCTTC